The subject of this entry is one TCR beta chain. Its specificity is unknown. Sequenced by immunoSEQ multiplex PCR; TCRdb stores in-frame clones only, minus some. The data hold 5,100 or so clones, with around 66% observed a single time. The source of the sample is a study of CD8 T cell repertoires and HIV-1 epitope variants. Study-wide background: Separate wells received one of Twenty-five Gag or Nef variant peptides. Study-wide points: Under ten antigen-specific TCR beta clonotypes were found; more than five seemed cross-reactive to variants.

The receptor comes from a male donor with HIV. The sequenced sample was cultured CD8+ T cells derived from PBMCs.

For the CDR3, the DNA is TGTGCCAGCAGTTTATCACAGGGGATATCCTACGAGCAGTACTTC. Translation gives CASSLSQGISYEQYF. The V and J genes are TRBV27 and TRBJ2-7, with 7 bases aligning to TRBD1. Looked up from germline, CDR1 is MNHEY and CDR2 is SMNVEV (reference sequence). This CDR3 spans 15 amino acids. V shed 0 bases and J 1 base; nucleotides not matched to a gene: 3.